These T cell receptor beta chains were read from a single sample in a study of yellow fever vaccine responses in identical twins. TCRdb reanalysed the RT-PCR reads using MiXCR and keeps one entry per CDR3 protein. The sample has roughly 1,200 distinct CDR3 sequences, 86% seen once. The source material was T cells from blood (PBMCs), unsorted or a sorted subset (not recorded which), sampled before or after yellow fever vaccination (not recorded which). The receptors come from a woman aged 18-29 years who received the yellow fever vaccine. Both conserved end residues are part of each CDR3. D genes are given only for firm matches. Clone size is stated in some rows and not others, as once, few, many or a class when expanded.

TGCAGTGCTCCGGGTTACCTCCAAGAGACCCAGTACTTC,CSAPGYLQETQYF,few,TRBJ2-5,-,TRBV20-1
TGTGCCAGCTCACCGACAGATACGCAGTATTTT,CASSPTDTQYF,-,TRBJ2-3,-,TRBV18
TGTGCCAGTTCATTCGGGGGGGGGAATGAGCAGTTCTTC,CASSFGGGNEQFF,-,TRBJ2-1,TRBD2,TRBV7-3
TGCAGCGTTGATCCTAACAATGAGCAGTTCTTC,CSVDPNNEQFF,-,TRBJ2-1,-,TRBV29-1
TGTGCCAGCAGTGGTCAGGGTGCCAAATCACCCCTCCACTTT,CASSGQGAKSPLHF,-,TRBJ1-6,-,TRBV2
TGTGCCAGCAGCACCGGAGTCGGGGAGCTGTTTTTT,CASSTGVGELFF,-,TRBJ2-2,-,TRBV11-3
TGTGCCAGCAGTTACCCTAGCATTGGTTCAGATACGCAGTATTTT,CASSYPSIGSDTQYF,-,TRBJ2-3,-,TRBV6-5
TGCGCCAGCGGCTGTGGGCGGACTAGCGGGACATTTCTCTCGTCATACGAGCAGTACTTC,CASGCGRTSGTFLSSYEQYF,-,TRBJ2-7,TRBD2,TRBV4-1
TGTGCCAGCTCAACTCTAGCGGGGGAGACCCAGTACTTC,CASSTLAGETQYF,-,TRBJ2-5,TRBD2,TRBV18
TGTGCCAGCAGTTTAAGACTAGCTCTGTACTTC,CASSLRLALYF,-,TRBJ2-7,TRBD2,TRBV12-3/TRBV12-4
TGCGCCAGCATTCTCCCTTTTGGCGATCTTAACACCGGGGAGCTGTTTTTT,CASILPFGDLNTGELFF,-,TRBJ2-2,-,TRBV4-3
TGTGCCAGCAGCCGAGCCATCGACGGGAACACCGGGGAGCTGTTTTTT,CASSRAIDGNTGELFF,-,TRBJ2-2,-,TRBV11-1
TGTGCCAGCATGGAAGGTACCATACAGCCCCAGCATTTT,CASMEGTIQPQHF,-,TRBJ1-5,-,TRBV6-1
TGTGCCACCAGCAGAGCTGGACTAGCGCTCTACAATGAGCAGTTCTTC,CATSRAGLALYNEQFF,once,TRBJ2-1,TRBD2,TRBV15